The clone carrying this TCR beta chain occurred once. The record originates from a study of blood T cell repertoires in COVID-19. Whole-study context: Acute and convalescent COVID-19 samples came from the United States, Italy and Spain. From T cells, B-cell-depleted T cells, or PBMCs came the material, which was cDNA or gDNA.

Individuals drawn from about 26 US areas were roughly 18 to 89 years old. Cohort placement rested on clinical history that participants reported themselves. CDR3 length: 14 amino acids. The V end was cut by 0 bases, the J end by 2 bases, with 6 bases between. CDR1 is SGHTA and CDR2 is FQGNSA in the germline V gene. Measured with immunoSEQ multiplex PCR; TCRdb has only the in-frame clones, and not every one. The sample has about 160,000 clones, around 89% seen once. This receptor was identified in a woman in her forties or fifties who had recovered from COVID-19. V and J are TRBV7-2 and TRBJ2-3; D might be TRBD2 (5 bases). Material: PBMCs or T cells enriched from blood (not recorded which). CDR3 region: CASSLAGLTDTQYF. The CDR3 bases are TGTGCCAGCAGCTTAGCAGGACTCACAGATACGCAGTATTTT.